This entry concerns a single T cell receptor beta chain. Its antigen remains unknown. This sample is drawn from a study of beta chain features in type 1 diabetes. Study-level results: People with Type 1 diabetes carried modestly yet significantly shorter TCRB CDR3s in all four CD4+ subsets.

Losses at the gene ends were 4 bases for V and 5 bases for J; bases not matched to a gene: 7. Germline lookup yields CDR1 SGHTA and CDR2 FQGTGA. The CDR3 runs to 16 residues. What was sequenced were expressed TCRB transcripts, since all of the isolated RNA had been reverse transcribed. Sequencing used immunoSEQ multiplex PCR; TCRdb keeps in-frame clones, though not all of them. The sample has 40,000 to 45,000 clones; roughly 68% are singletons. The authors obtained over 95% purity in all sorted populations. This sequence joins TRBV7-3 and TRBJ2-1; TRBD2 aligns across 11 bases. The receptor comes from a woman aged 18-29 years with type 1 diabetes. Sequences were obtained from Tregs from blood. The chain's CDR3 is CASSSLSSGRHNEQFF. DNA of the CDR3: TGTGCCAGCAGCTCCCTGTCTAGCGGGAGGCACAATGAGCAGTTCTTC.